These 32 T cell receptor beta chains share one sample of origin, sequenced in a study of blood T cell repertoires in COVID-19. Measured with immunoSEQ multiplex PCR; TCRdb has only the in-frame clones, and not every one. The sample records about 170,000 clones, around 87% being singletons. Sequencing input: peripheral blood. Source of these receptors: a man between 18 and 29 years old with active or convalescent COVID-19.

This chain uses TRBV28 with TRBJ2-7; 7 nucleotides match TRBD1. V was pared by 1 base and J by 3 bases, with 6 bases of the junction left unmatched. Germline V gene data show CDR1 as MDHEN and CDR2 as SYDVKM. The CDR3 contains 15 residues. This chain's CDR3 is CASSLFPGGDYEQYV. In DNA, the CDR3 is TGTGCCAGCAGTTTATTTCCAGGGGGTGACTACGAGCAGTACGTC.

This clone was seen just once. The chain carries TRBV3-1 (or the pseudogene TRBV3-2) and TRBJ1-2; no reliable D call. CDR3 length: 13 residues. Trimming pared 3 bases from V and 2 bases from J, leaving 7 bases between. Per germline, CDR1 LGHDT and CDR2 YNNKEL (reference sequence). This CDR3 reads CASSHPQNYGYTF. CDR3 bases: TGTGCCAGCAGCCACCCACAGAACTATGGCTACACCTTC.

The chain employs TRBV7-9 and TRBJ2-3; TRBD2 might be the D (5 bases). Trimming shortened V by 2 bases and J by 2 bases, and 11 bases separated the two germline ends. This CDR3 contains 15 residues. Germline V CDR1 and CDR2: SEHNR, FQNEAQ (reference sequence). The CDR3 region has the DNA TGTGCCAGCAGCTTACCACTAGACTACACAGATACGCAGTATTTT. It is translated as CASSLPLDYTDTQYF.

CDR3 residues: CASSLGTGGNQPQHF. The CDR3 DNA follows: TGTGCCAGCAGCTTAGGGACAGGGGGTAATCAGCCCCAGCATTTT. The chain joins TRBV7-9 to TRBJ1-5, with 10 positions matching TRBD1. V lost 1 base and J lost 4; bases outside the gene matches: 1. The CDR3 runs 15 residues. Germline V gives CDR1 SEHNR, CDR2 FQNEAQ (reference sequence).

The chain couples TRBV2 to TRBJ2-1; 11 bases match TRBD2. The CDR3 loop spans 14 amino acids. Germline V gene data show CDR1 as SNHLY and CDR2 as FYNNEI. J was trimmed by 9 bases and V by 6 bases; bases with no gene match: 7. DNA of the CDR3: TGTGCCAGCAGCTTTAGCGGGGGGGCCATTGAGCAGTTCTTC. Translation: CASSFSGGAIEQFF.

This clone was found once. This chain uses TRBV25-1 with TRBJ1-2, with a weak D call TRBD1 (6 bases). Germline V gene sequence: CDR1 MGHDK, CDR2 SYGVNS. CDR3 size: 12 residues. V was shortened by 10 bases and J by 4 bases, with 13 bases between the two germline ends. CDR3 sequence reads: CATWDIPYGYTF. DNA for the CDR3: TGTGCCACCTGGGACATCCCCTATGGCTACACCTTC.

This clone was observed once. The sample has other DNA sequences that encode this CDR3 too. The CDR3 DNA is TGTGCCAGTAGTATACGGACAGGGAGCAATCAGCCCCAGCATTTT. Amino acids: CASSIRTGSNQPQHF. V gene TRBV19 combines with J gene TRBJ1-5; 8 bases match TRBD1. Germline V CDR1 and CDR2: LNHDA, SQIVND (reference sequence). There are 15 residues in the CDR3. The V gene end was trimmed by 2 bases and the J gene end by 1 base; junction bases not matched to a gene: 1.

The genes are TRBV6-5 and TRBJ1-4, with D unresolved. Looked up from germline, CDR1 is MNHEY and CDR2 is SVGAGI. The CDR3 covers 15 residues. V lost 1 base and J 7 bases, leaving 13 bases between the germline ends. CDR3 in DNA: TGTGCCAGCAGTTACTTTGGGCAGGCGGGTGAAAAACTGTTTTTT. Translating gives CASSYFGQAGEKLFF.

The chain carries TRBV7-2 and TRBJ2-7, with 8 bases identical to TRBD2. The CDR3 runs 15 residues. Germline-derived CDR1 and CDR2 are SGHTA and FQGNSA. V shed 5 bases and J 7 bases; nucleotides not matched to a gene: 13. CDR3 DNA: TGTGCCAGCAGCCTTCATACGGGAGGGCCGGGTGAGCAGTACTTC. It encodes CASSLHTGGPGEQYF.

This chain links TRBV7-7 with TRBJ2-1; 7 bases agree with TRBD2. Germline V lookup: CDR1 SSHAT, CDR2 FNYEAQ (reference sequence). V trimming: 5 bases; J trimming: 0 bases; junction bases outside the gene matches: 4. The CDR3 has 15 residues. CDR3 loop: CASSIASGSYNEQFF. DNA for the CDR3: TGTGCCAGCAGCATCGCTAGCGGCTCCTACAATGAGCAGTTCTTC.

This chain uses TRBV12-3 or TRBV12-4 with TRBJ2-1; D ambiguous. The V end lost 2 bases, the J end lost 13 bases, and 15 bases lay between the germline ends. The CDR3 has 13 residues. In DNA form, the CDR3 reads TGTGCCAGCAGTTTACCAAACTACAATGTCCAGTTCTTC. This translates into CASSLPNYNVQFF.

This clone came up a few times. The chain carries TRBV27 and TRBJ1-6; D gene uncertain. The CDR3 has 15 amino acids. Germline-derived CDR1 and CDR2 are MNHEY and SMNVEV (reference sequence). The V and J ends lost 2 bases and 7 bases respectively, with 12 bases between them. This chain's CDR3 is CASSLNGQANSPLHF. The CDR3 DNA reads as TGTGCCAGCAGTTTAAATGGCCAGGCCAATTCACCCCTCCACTTT.

The chain couples TRBV5-4 to TRBJ1-1; tentative D call: TRBD1 (6 bases). This CDR3 has 12 residues. V dropped 4 bases and J dropped 6 bases, with 10 bases sitting between them. Germline V CDR1 and CDR2: SGHNT, YYREEE (reference sequence). Here the CDR3 DNA reads TGTGCCAGCAGCATGGGGGGGCCTGAAGCTTTCTTT. This sequence encodes CASSMGGPEAFF.

This clone was detected only once. The chain carries TRBV10-3 and TRBJ2-1; the D gene is possibly TRBD2 (6 bases). V dropped 0 bases and J dropped 9 bases, with 12 bases sitting between them. The germline V gene has CDR1 ENHRY and CDR2 SYGVKD. This CDR3 region has 14 residues. The CDR3 DNA sequence: TGTGCCATCAGTGAGTCAAGCGGGTTGGTTGAGCAGTTCTTC. Its protein is CAISESSGLVEQFF.

The chain couples TRBV11-3 to TRBJ1-2; TRBD1 matches 9 bases. V shed 5 bases and J 8 bases; nucleotides not matched to a gene: 6. Germline CDR1 reads SGHNT; CDR2 reads YENEEA. CDR3 length: 13 amino acids. The DNA of the CDR3 is TGTGCCAGCAGCCCCCGGGACAGGGTAGGCTACACCTTC. Its protein is CASSPRDRVGYTF.

This rearrangement joins TRBV5-1 to TRBJ2-5, with 12 bases fitting TRBD2. V lost 4 bases to trimming and J lost 2 bases; unmatched junction nucleotides: 9. CDR3 size: 17 residues. Looked up from germline, CDR1 is SGHRS and CDR2 is YFSETQ. In DNA, the CDR3 is TGCGCCAGCAGCGTAACCGGGACTAGCGGGCCACAAGAGACCCAGTACTTC. Translating it yields CASSVTGTSGPQETQYF.

The chain couples TRBV13 to TRBJ2-3; 10 positions agree with TRBD2. The CDR3 has 19 residues. The V and J ends lost 3 bases and 1 base, in that order; junction bases with no gene match: 13. Germline V CDR1 and CDR2: PRHDT, FYEKMQ (reference sequence). DNA for the CDR3: TGTGCCAGCAGCTTGACTAGCGGGTTCTCCCCCGGAGGCACAGATACGCAGTATTTT. Protein product: CASSLTSGFSPGGTDTQYF.

The V gene is TRBV7-2, the J gene TRBJ2-7, with TRBD1 identical over 11 bases. CDR1 SGHTA and CDR2 FQGNSA come from the germline V gene. The CDR3 is 15 residues long. V was pared by 5 bases and J by 7 bases, with 10 bases of the junction left unmatched. In DNA, the CDR3 is TGTGCCAGCAGCCTACCGGGACAGGGGGTAGGGGAGCAGTACTTC. Translated: CASSLPGQGVGEQYF.

The rearrangement joins TRBV19 to TRBJ2-2; 9 nucleotides line up with TRBD2. This CDR3 spans 16 amino acids. Germline V gene data show CDR1 as LNHDA and CDR2 as SQIVND (reference sequence). V lost 3 bases and J lost 1; bases outside the gene matches: 3. CDR3 sequence: CASSIIAGENTGELFF. The CDR3 bases are TGTGCCAGTAGTATTATAGCGGGGGAGAACACCGGGGAGCTGTTTTTT.

The chain joins TRBV6-5 to TRBJ2-7, with D tentatively TRBD1 (6 bases). The CDR3 contains 15 residues. Trimming took off 6 bases at V and 2 bases at J, with 17 bases between the two ends. CDR1 is MNHEY, CDR2 SVGAGI, per germline. The CDR3 reads CASSRQEENPYEQYV. The CDR3 DNA reads as TGTGCCAGCAGCCGACAGGAGGAAAATCCCTACGAGCAGTACGTC.

The gene calls are TRBV4-3 and TRBJ2-1, with 10 bases that match TRBD2. The J segment lost 6 bases and the V segment lost 4 bases, leaving 6 bases of the junction unmatched. Germline V gene sequence: CDR1 LGHNA, CDR2 YSLEER. The CDR3 loop spans 15 amino acids. The CDR3: CASSPRASGSNEQFF. DNA of the CDR3: TGCGCCAGCAGCCCCCGGGCTAGCGGGAGCAATGAGCAGTTCTTC.

This rearrangement joins TRBV11-2 to TRBJ2-5; 7 bases match TRBD2. The V and J ends lost 5 bases and 3 bases, in that order; junction bases with no gene match: 6. This CDR3 is built from 14 residues. CDR1 is SGHAT and CDR2 is FQNNGV in the germline V gene. CDR3 bases: TGTGCCAGCAGCGGGAGCGGGGAGAAAGAGACCCAGTACTTC. Encoded protein: CASSGSGEKETQYF.

This sequence joins TRBV19 and TRBJ1-1, with 10 bases that match TRBD1. Germline CDR1 LNHDA, CDR2 SQIVND (reference sequence). The CDR3 length is 17 residues. J gave up 0 bases and V 3 bases, and 7 bases lay outside the gene matches. The CDR3 nucleotides read TGTGCCAGTAGTATCAGTTGGACAGGGGGTATGAACACTGAAGCTTTCTTT. Translation gives CASSISWTGGMNTEAFF. The variable domain in full, with the rest retrieved from reference TRBV19 and TRBJ1-1, is DGGITQSPKYLFRKEGQNVTLSCEQNLNHDAMYWYRQDPGQGLRLIYYSQIVNDFQKGDIAEGYSVSREKKESFPLTVTSAQKNPTAFYLCASSISWTGGMNTEAFFGQGTRLTVV.

This chain links TRBV7-2 with TRBJ1-5; perhaps TRBD1 as D (5 bases). From germline, CDR1 is SGHTA and CDR2 FQGNSA. CDR3 length: 13 residues. Trimming pared 1 base from V and 6 bases from J, leaving 7 bases between. The CDR3 coding sequence is TGTGCCAGCAGCTTAGAGGGGTTTCAGCCCCAGCATTTT. It codes for CASSLEGFQPQHF.

This clone is a singleton in its sample. The chain is built from TRBV9 and TRBJ2-3; 7 nucleotides agree with TRBD2. The CDR3 length is 14 residues. V dropped 0 bases and J dropped 6; count of bases not matched to a gene: 4. In germline, CDR1 is SGDLS, CDR2 YYNGEE. This CDR3 is CASSVGSGSDTQYF. The CDR3 DNA sequence: TGTGCCAGCAGCGTAGGTAGCGGGTCTGATACGCAGTATTTT.

V is TRBV3-1 (or the pseudogene TRBV3-2) and J is TRBJ2-1; weak D call: TRBD1 (5 bases). Germline CDR1 and CDR2: LGHDT and YNNKEL (reference sequence). CDR3 length equals 13 residues. Trimming removed 1 base at V and 8 bases at J, with 9 bases between. Written as DNA, the CDR3 is TGTGCCAGCAGCCAAGCGTTAGGGGATGAGCAGTTCTTC. Translation: CASSQALGDEQFF.

The chain joins TRBV7-8 to TRBJ1-2; D may be TRBD1 (5 bases). V lost 5 bases, J lost 3 bases, and 22 bases lay in between. Germline values: CDR1 SGHVS, CDR2 FQNEAQ. CDR3 size: 17 residues. CDR3 bases: TGTGCCAGCAGCCTCTTACAGGCGACCAATAACTACTATGGCTACACCTTC. It codes for CASSLLQATNNYYGYTF.

This clone has only one observation. The CDR3 DNA sequence: TGTGCCAGCACCCAAGGCGACAGGGGGCGATACGAGCAGTACGTC. This encodes CASTQGDRGRYEQYV. The V call is TRBV2, the J call TRBJ2-7; 10 nucleotides align to TRBD1. Trimming took 7 bases from V and 4 from J; bases not matched to a gene: 10. The CDR3 consists of 15 residues. Germline V gives CDR1 SNHLY, CDR2 FYNNEI.

The chain links TRBV28 to TRBJ1-4, with 7 bases that match TRBD1. The germline gives CDR1 MDHEN, CDR2 SYDVKM. The junction had 6 bases not matched to a gene; V was cut back by 3 bases and J by 8 bases. CDR3 length: 14 residues. In DNA, the CDR3 is TGTGCCAGCAGTTTGTCAGGGGGTGACGAAAAACTGTTTTTT. Its translation: CASSLSGGDEKLFF.

The rearrangement uses TRBV5-1 and TRBJ1-2; TRBD1 is a possible D gene (5 bases). With 3 bases removed from V and 0 bases from J, the gap between germline ends came to 15 bases. In germline, CDR1 is SGHRS, CDR2 YFSETQ. This CDR3 contains 16 residues. CDR3 sequence: CASSSPLGGSNYGYTF. The CDR3 bases are TGCGCCAGCAGCTCACCCCTGGGGGGATCTAACTATGGCTACACCTTC.

The chain is built from TRBV28 and TRBJ2-7, with TRBD1 matching 11 bases. Per germline, CDR1 MDHEN and CDR2 SYDVKM. V lost 5 bases, J lost 6 bases, and 3 bases stayed unmatched. CDR3 length: 13 amino acids. CDR3 in DNA: TGTGCCAGCAGTGAGGACAGGGGGCGCGAGCAGTACGTC. As protein: CASSEDRGREQYV.

This chain links TRBV11-2 with TRBJ1-5; a possible D gene is TRBD1 (5 bases). The ends were cut back, 3 bases at V and 7 bases at J, with 10 bases in the middle. CDR1 is SGHAT and CDR2 is FQNNGV in the germline V gene. This CDR3 is built from 13 residues. CDR3 sequence reads: CASSLGREQPQHF. The DNA of the CDR3 is TGTGCCAGCAGCTTGGGCAGGGAACAGCCCCAGCATTTT.